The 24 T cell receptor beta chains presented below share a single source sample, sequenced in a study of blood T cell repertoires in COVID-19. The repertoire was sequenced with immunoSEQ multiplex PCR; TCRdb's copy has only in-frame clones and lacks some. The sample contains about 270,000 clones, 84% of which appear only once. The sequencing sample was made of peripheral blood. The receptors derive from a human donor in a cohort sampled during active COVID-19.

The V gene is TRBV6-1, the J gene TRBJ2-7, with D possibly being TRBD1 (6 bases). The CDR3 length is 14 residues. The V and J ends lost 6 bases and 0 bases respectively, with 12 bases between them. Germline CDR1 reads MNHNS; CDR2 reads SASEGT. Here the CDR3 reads CASRTGSSSYEQYF. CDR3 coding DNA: TGTGCCAGCAGAACAGGGTCCAGCTCCTACGAGCAGTACTTC.

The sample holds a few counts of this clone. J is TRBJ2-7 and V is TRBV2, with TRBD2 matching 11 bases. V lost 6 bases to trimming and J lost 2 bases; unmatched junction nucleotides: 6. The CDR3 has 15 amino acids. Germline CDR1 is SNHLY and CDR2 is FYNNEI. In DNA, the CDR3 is TGTGCCAGCAGGGTGGGACTAGCGGATACCTACGAGCAGTACTTC. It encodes CASRVGLADTYEQYF.

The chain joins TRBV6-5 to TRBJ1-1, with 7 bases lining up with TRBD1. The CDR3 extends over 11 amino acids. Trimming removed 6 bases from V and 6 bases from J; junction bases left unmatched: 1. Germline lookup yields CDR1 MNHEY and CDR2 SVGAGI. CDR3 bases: TGTGCCAGCAGGCAGGGGGCTGAAGCTTTCTTT. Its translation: CASRQGAEAFF.

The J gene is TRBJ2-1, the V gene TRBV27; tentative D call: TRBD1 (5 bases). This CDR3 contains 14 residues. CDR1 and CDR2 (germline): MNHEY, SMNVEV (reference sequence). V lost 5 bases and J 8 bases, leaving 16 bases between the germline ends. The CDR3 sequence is CASSINLQGHEQFF. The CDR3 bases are TGTGCCAGCAGTATAAACCTCCAGGGCCATGAGCAGTTCTTC.

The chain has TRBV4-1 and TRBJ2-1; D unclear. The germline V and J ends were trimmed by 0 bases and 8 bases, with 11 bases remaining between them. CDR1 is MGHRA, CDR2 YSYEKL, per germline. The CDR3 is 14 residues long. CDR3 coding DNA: TGCGCCAGCAGCCAAGAGCTAGTTACCGATGAGCAGTTCTTC. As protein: CASSQELVTDEQFF.

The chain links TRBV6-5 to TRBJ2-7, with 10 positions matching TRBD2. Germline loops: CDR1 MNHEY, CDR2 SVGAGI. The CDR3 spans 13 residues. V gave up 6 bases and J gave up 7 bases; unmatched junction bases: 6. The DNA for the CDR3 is TGTGCCAGCAGGGAGTCTAGCGGGAGTGAGCAGTACTTC. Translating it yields CASRESSGSEQYF.

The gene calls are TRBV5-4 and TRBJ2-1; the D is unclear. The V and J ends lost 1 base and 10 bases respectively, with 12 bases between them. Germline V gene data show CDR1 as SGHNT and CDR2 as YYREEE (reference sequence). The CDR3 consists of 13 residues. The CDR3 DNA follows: TGTGCCAGCAGCTTGCTAGAGATGAGGGAGCAGTTCTTC. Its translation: CASSLLEMREQFF.

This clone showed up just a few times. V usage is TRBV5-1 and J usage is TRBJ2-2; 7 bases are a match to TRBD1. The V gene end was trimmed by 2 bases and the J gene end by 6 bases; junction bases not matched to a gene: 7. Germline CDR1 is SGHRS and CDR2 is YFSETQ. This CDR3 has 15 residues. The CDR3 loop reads CASSFRDSRAGELFF. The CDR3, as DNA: TGCGCCAGCAGCTTCCGGGACAGTCGCGCCGGGGAGCTGTTTTTT.

The CDR3 DNA reads as TGTGCCAGCAGCCCCTCGGCGGGTCAGAAAATCGGAGAGACCCAGTACTTC. Protein product: CASSPSAGQKIGETQYF. This rearrangement joins TRBV5-4 to TRBJ2-5, with D possibly being TRBD2 (5 bases). Trimming removed 4 bases at V and 4 bases at J, with 23 bases between. Germline loops: CDR1 SGHNT, CDR2 YYREEE (reference sequence). This CDR3 contains 17 residues.

The CDR3 here is CASSSRGNQPQHF. The CDR3 region has the DNA TGTGCCAGTAGCTCCCGGGGGAACCAGCCCCAGCATTTT. J is TRBJ1-5 and V is TRBV19; a possible D gene is TRBD1 (5 bases). Trimming left V 6 bases short and J 7 bases short, with 13 bases between. The CDR3 totals 13 residues. The germline V gene has CDR1 LNHDA and CDR2 SQIVND (reference sequence).

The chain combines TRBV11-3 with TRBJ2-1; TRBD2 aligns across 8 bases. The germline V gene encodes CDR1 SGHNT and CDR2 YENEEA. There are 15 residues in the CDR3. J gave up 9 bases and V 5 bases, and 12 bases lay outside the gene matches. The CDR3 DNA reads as TGTGCCAGCAGCCCTACGGGGGGGGTTCCTTCTGAGCAGTTCTTC. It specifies CASSPTGGVPSEQFF.

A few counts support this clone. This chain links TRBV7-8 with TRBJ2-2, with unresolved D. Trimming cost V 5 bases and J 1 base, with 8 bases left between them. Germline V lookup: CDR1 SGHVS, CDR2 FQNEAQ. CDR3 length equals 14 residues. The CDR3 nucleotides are TGTGCCAGCAGCGTTACGGTGAACACCGGGGAGCTGTTTTTT. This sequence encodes CASSVTVNTGELFF.

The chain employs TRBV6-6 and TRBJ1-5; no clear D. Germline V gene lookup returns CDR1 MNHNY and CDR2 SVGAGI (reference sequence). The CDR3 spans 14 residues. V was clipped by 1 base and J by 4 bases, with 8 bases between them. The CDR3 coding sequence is TGTGCCAGCAGTTACTTGAACAGTAATCAGCCCCAGCATTTT. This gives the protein CASSYLNSNQPQHF.

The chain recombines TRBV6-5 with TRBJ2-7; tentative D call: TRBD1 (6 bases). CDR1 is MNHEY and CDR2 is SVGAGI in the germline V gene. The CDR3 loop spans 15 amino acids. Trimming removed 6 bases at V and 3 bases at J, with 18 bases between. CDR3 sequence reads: CASSNGRGGGYEQYF. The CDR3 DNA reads TGTGCCAGCAGCAACGGCAGGGGTGGGGGCTACGAGCAGTACTTC.

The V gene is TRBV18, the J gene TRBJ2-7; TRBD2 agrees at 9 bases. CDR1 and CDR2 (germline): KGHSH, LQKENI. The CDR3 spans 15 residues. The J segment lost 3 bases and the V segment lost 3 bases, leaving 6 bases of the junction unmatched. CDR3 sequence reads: CASSPLASGNYEQYF. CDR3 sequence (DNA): TGTGCCAGCTCACCCCTCGCTAGCGGGAACTACGAGCAGTACTTC.

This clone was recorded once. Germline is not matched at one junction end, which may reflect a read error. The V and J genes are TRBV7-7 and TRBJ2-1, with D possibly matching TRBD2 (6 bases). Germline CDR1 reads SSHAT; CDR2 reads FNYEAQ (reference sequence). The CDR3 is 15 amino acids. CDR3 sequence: CASSLGTVLDNEQFF. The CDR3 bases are TGTGCTAGCAGCTTAGGGACTGTCTTAGACAATGAGCAGTTCTTC.

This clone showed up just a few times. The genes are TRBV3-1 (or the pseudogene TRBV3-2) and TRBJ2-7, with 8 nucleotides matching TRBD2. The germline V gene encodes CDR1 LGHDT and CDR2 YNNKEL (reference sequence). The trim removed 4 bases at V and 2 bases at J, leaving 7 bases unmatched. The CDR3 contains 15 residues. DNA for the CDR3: TGTGCCAGCAGCCCGGGACTAGACTTTGCCTACGAGCAGTACTTC. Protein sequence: CASSPGLDFAYEQYF.

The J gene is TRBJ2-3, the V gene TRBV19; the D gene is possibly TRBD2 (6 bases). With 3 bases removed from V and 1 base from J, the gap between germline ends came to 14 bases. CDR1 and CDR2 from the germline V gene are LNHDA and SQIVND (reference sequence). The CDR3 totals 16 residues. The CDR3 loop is CASSILPGGGTDTQYF. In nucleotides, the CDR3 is TGTGCCAGTAGTATCCTCCCGGGCGGGGGCACAGATACGCAGTATTTT.

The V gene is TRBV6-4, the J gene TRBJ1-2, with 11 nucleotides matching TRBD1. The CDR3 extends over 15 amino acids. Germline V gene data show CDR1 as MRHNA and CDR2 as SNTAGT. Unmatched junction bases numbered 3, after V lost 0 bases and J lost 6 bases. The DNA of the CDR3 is TGTGCCAGCAGTGACTCTGGGACAGGGGGAGATGGCTACACCTTC. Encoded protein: CASSDSGTGGDGYTF.

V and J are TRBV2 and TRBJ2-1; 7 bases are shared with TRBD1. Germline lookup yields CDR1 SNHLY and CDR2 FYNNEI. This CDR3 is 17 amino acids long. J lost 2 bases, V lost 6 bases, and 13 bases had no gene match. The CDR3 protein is CASRQFYRDSAYNEQFF. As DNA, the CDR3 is TGTGCCAGCAGGCAATTCTACCGGGACAGTGCCTACAATGAGCAGTTCTTC.

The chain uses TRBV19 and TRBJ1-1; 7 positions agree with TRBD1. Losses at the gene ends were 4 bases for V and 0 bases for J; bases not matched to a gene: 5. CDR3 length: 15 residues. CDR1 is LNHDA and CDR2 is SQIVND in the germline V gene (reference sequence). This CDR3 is CASSSRGALNTEAFF. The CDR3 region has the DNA TGTGCCAGTAGTAGCAGGGGGGCCTTGAACACTGAAGCTTTCTTT.

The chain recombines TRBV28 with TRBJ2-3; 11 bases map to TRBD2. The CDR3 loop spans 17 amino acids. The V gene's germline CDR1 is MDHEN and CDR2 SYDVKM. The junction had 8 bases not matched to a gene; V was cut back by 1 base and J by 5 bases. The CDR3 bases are TGTGCCAGCAGTTTATTGGGTAGCGGGGGGGCTATAGATACGCAGTATTTT. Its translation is CASSLLGSGGAIDTQYF.

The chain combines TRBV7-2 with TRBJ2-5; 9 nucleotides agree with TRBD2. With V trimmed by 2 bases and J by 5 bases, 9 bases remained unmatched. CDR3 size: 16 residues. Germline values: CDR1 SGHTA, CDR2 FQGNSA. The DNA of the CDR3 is TGTGCCAGCAGCTTACCCGGCGGGGGGGCCGGGGAGACCCAGTACTTC. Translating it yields CASSLPGGGAGETQYF.

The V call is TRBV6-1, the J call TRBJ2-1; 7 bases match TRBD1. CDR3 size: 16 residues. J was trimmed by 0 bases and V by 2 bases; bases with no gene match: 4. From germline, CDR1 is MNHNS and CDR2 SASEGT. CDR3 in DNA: TGTGCCAGCAGTGAACTGACAGGGAGCTCCTACAATGAGCAGTTCTTC. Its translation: CASSELTGSSYNEQFF.